This TCR beta chain was observed in a study of T cell repertoires in cytomegalovirus infection. Looking at the study overall: TCR beta signatures that were public indicated CMV infection and matching HLA type. Overall study results and limits: The cumulative frequency of public TCR beta families distinguished individuals who carried CMV together with the relevant HLA.

TCRdb independently ran MiXCR on the reads; one entry per CDR3 protein. The repertoire consists of around 71,000 distinct CDR3 sequences, with roughly 37% occurring once and the leading ten covering 85% to 95%. On this clonotype: The antigen is not known.

This CDR3 contains 15 residues. Germline CDR1 MNHEY, CDR2 SVGEGT. V lost 5 bases, J lost 2 bases, and 8 bases stayed unmatched. The TCR sequence derives from a human donor in good health (CMV status not recorded). Some clones in this sample may be carry-over from other donors' samples. This specimen was CD8+ T cells from cultured PBMCs, taken from culture after CMV antigen stimulation. The chain is built from TRBV6-2 or TRBV6-3 and TRBJ1-2; TRBD1 agrees at 7 bases. The CDR3 coding sequence is TGTGCCAGCAGTGCCTACCGGGACAGCAACTATGGCTACACCTTC. Its protein product is CASSAYRDSNYGYTF.